This TCR beta chain was captured by sequencing in a study of blood T cell repertoires in COVID-19. Study information: T cells, B-cell-depleted T cells, or PBMCs provided the cDNA or gDNA that served as material.

Patients in Seattle were enrolled during active infection, then followed longitudinally. Germline V lookup: CDR1 LNHDA, CDR2 SQIVND (reference sequence). CDR3 length: 15 amino acids. Trimming removed 3 bases at V and 0 bases at J, with 6 bases between. Profiled with immunoSEQ multiplex PCR; TCRdb holds only in-frame clones, not every one. The table lists under 150,000 clones, more than 75% of them singletons. The rearrangement joins TRBV19 to TRBJ2-6; D is ambiguous. This receptor was obtained from a man between 60 and 70 years old with COVID-19, enrolled during active disease. The sequencing input was peripheral blood. The CDR3 protein is CASSMASSGANVLTF. CDR3 DNA: TGTGCCAGTAGTATGGCTAGCTCTGGGGCCAACGTCCTGACTTTC.